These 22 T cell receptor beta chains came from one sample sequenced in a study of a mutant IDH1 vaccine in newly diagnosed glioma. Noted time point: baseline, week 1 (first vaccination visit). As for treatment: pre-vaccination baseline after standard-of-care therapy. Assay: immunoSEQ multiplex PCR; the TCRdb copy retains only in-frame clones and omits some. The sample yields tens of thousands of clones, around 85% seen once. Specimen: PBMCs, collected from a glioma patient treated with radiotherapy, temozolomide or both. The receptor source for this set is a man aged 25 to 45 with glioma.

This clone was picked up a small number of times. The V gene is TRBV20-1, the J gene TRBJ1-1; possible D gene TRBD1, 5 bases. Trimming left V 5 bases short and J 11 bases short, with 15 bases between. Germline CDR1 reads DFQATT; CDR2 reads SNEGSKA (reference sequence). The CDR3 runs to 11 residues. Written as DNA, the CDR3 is TGCAGTGCTGGGGGGGTCCCCAACGCTTTCTTT. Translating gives CSAGGVPNAFF.

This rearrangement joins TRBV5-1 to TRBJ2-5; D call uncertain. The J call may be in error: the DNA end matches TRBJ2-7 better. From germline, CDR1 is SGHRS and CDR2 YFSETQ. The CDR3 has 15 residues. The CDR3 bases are TGCGCCAGCAGCTTGGTGGCAGGTGAGACCTACGAGCAGTACTTC. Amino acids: CASSLVAGETYEQYF.

The CDR3: CAGRTGGNEQFF. The CDR3 DNA follows: TGTGCCGGGAGAACGGGAGGCAATGAGCAGTTCTTC. The chain recombines TRBV28 with TRBJ2-1; TRBD2 matches 7 bases. The germline CDR1 and CDR2 sequences are MDHEN and SYDVKM. Trimming cost V 11 bases and J 6 bases; bases outside gene matches: 7. The CDR3 is made up of 12 amino acids.

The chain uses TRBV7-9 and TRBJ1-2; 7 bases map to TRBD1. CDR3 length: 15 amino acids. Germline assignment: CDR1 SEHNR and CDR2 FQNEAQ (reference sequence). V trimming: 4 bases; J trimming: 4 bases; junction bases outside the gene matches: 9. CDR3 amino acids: CASSSTGTSSYGYTF. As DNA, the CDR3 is TGTGCCAGCAGCTCGACAGGGACGTCTAGCTATGGCTACACCTTC.

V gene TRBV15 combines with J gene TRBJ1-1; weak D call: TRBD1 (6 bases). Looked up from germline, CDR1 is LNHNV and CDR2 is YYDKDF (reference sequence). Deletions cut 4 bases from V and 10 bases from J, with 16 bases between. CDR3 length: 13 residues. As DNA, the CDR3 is TGTGCCACCAGCATACCCCCAGGGGCGCTAGCTTTCTTT. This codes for CATSIPPGALAFF.

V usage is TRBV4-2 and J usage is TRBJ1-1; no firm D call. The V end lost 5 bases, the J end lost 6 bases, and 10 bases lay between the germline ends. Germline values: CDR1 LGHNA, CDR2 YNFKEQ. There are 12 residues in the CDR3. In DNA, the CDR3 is TGTGCCAGCAGCTCTGAGGGAGCTGAAGCTTTCTTT. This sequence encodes CASSSEGAEAFF.

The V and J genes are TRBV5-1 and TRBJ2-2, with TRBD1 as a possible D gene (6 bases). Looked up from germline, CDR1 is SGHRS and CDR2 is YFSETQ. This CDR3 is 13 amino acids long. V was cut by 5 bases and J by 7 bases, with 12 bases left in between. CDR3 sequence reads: CASRSGDSGELFF. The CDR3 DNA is TGCGCCAGCAGGTCAGGGGATAGCGGGGAGCTGTTTTTT.

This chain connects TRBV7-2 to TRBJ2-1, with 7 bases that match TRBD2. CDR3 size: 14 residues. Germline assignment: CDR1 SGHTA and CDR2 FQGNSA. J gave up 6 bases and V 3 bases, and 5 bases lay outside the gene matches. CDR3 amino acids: CASSFGGGTNEQFF. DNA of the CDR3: TGTGCCAGCAGCTTTGGGGGGGGAACCAATGAGCAGTTCTTC.

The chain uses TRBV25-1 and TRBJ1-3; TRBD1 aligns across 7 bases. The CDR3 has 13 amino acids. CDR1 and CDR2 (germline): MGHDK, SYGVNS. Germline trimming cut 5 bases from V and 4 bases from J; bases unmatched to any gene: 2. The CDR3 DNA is TGTGCCAGCAGTACAGGGGTCGGAAACACCATATATTTT. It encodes CASSTGVGNTIYF.

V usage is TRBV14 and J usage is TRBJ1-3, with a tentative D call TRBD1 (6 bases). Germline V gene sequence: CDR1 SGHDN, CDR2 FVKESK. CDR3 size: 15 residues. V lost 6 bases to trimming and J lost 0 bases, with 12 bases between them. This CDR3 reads CASSLGHFSGNTIYF. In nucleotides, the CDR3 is TGTGCCAGCAGTTTGGGACATTTCTCTGGAAACACCATATATTTT. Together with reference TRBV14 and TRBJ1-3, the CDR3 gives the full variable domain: EAGVTQFPSHSVIEKGQTVTLRCDPISGHDNLYWYRRVMGKEIKFLLHFVKESKQDESGMPNNRFLAERTGGTYSTLKVQPAELEDSGVYFCASSLGHFSGNTIYFGEGSWLTVV.

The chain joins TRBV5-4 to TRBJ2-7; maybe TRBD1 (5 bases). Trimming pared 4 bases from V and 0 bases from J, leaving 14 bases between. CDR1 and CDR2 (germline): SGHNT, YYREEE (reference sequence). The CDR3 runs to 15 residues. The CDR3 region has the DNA TGTGCCAGCAGCCGAGGACAATTTTCCTCCTACGAGCAGTACTTC. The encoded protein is CASSRGQFSSYEQYF.

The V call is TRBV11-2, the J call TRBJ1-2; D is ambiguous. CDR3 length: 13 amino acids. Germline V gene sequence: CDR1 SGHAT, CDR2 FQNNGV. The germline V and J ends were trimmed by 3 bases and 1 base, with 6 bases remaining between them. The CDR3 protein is CASSFRSNYGYTF. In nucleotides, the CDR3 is TGTGCCAGCAGCTTTCGCAGTAACTATGGCTACACCTTC.

DNA of the CDR3: TGTGCCAGCAGTTACAGGGACAGTTCCTACGAGCAGTACTTC. It yields the protein CASSYRDSSYEQYF. The chain couples TRBV6-5 to TRBJ2-7; 7 bases agree with TRBD1. Trimming took 2 bases from V and 1 from J; bases not matched to a gene: 2. The CDR3 runs to 14 residues. CDR1 MNHEY and CDR2 SVGAGI come from the germline V gene.

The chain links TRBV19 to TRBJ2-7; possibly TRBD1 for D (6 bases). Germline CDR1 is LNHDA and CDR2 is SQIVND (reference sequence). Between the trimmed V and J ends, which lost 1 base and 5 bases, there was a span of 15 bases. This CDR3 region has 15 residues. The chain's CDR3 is CASSIAWGPRHEQYF. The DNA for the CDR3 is TGTGCCAGTAGTATAGCTTGGGGGCCGAGGCACGAGCAGTACTTC.

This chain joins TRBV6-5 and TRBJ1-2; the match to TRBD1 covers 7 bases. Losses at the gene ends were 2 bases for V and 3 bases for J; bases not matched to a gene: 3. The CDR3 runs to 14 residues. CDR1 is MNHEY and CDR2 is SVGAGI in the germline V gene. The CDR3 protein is CASSYGQAYYGYTF. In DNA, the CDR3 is TGTGCCAGCAGTTACGGACAGGCTTACTATGGCTACACCTTC.

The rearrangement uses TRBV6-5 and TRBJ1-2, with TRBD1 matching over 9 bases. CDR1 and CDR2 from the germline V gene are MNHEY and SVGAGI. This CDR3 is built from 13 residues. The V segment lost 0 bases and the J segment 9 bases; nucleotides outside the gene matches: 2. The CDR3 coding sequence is TGTGCCAGCAGTTACTCGGACAGGGGACGCTACACCTTC. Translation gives CASSYSDRGRYTF.

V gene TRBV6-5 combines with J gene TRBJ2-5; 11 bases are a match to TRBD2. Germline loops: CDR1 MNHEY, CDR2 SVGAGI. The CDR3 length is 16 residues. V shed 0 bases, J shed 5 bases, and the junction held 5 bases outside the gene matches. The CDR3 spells CASSYSTSGALETQYF. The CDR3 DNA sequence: TGTGCCAGCAGTTACTCGACTAGCGGGGCTCTCGAGACCCAGTACTTC.

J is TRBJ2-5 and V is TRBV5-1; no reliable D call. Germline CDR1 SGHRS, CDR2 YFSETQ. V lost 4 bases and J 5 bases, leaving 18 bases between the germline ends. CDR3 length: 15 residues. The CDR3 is CASSPPAGYEETQYF. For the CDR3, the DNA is TGCGCCAGCAGCCCACCCGCCGGGTACGAGGAGACCCAGTACTTC.

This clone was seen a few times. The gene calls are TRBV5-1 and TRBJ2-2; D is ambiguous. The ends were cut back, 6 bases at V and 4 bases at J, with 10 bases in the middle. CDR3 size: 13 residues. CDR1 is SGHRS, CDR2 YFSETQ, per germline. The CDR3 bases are TGCGCCAGCACCCCTCAACTCACCGGGGAGCTGTTTTTT. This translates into CASTPQLTGELFF.

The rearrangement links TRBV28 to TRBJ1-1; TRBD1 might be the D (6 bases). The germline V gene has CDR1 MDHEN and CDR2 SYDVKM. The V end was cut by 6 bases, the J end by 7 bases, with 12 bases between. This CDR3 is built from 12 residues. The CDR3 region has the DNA TGTGCCAGCAGCCGCGGACAGTTTGAAGCTTTCTTT. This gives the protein CASSRGQFEAFF.

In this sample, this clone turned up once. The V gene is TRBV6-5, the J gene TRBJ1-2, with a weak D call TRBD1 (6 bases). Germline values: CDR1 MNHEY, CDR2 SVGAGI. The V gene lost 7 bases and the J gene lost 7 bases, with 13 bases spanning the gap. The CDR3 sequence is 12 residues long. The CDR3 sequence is CASKSGAGGYTF. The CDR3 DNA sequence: TGTGCCAGCAAATCGGGGGCGGGTGGCTACACCTTC.

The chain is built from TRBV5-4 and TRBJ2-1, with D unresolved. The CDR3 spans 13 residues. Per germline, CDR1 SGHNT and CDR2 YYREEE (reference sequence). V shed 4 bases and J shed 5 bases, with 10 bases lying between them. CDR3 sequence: CASSRTTHNEQFF. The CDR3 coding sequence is TGTGCCAGCAGCAGAACTACCCACAATGAGCAGTTCTTC.